The next 3 T cell receptor beta chains were all read from a single sample in a study of cytomegalovirus exposure and HLA in healthy donors. A multiplex PCR was run with 60 Vbeta primers and 13 Jbeta primers. The protocol was immunoSEQ multiplex PCR, while the TCRdb copy is restricted to in-frame clones and leaves out a portion. This table has around 72,000 clones, around 78% appearing once. Sequenced sample: PBMCs. These receptors all come from a middle-aged man in good health and CMV-seronegative.

This sequence joins TRBV11-2 and TRBJ1-1, with a possible D match to TRBD1 (5 bases). Trimming pared 2 bases from V and 1 base from J, leaving 20 bases between. The CDR3 spans 18 residues. CDR1 and CDR2 from the germline V gene are SGHAT and FQNNGV. The CDR3 loop reads CASSLPGGGIGTNTEAFF. In nucleotides, the CDR3 is TGTGCCAGCAGCTTACCTGGCGGAGGGATCGGGACGAACACTGAAGCTTTCTTT.

Points on this clone: Because it lacks the conserved phenylalanine or tryptophan at the end, this CDR3 is likely a read error. J is TRBJ2-3 and V is TRBV7-9; possibly TRBD2 for D (6 bases). V gave up 6 bases and J gave up 1 base, with 8 bases separating them. Germline CDR1 is SEHNR and CDR2 is FQNEAQ (reference sequence). This CDR3 has 13 residues. The CDR3 sequence: CASRWEGTDTQYV. The CDR3 DNA sequence: TGTGCCAGCAGGTGGGAGGGCACAGATACGCAGTATGTT.

V gene TRBV9 combines with J gene TRBJ1-6; TRBD1 matches at 7 bases. Trimming cost V 3 bases and J 12 bases; bases outside gene matches: 9. CDR1 is SGDLS, CDR2 YYNGEE, per germline. This CDR3 spans 14 amino acids. CDR3 region: CASSDQGGKKPLHF. DNA for the CDR3: TGTGCCAGCAGCGACCAGGGGGGCAAAAAACCCCTCCACTTT.